Below are 2 T cell receptor beta chains sequenced from a single sample in a study of shared clonotypes between healthy human individuals. The assay was immunoSEQ multiplex PCR, and TCRdb's table has in-frame clones only and misses some. The data show a few million clones, around nine tenths seen once. Source material: naive CD4+ T cells sorted from blood. Subset of the sample: CD45RA+ positively selected. Source of these receptors: a young man in good health.

In nucleotides, the CDR3 is TGTGCCAGCACCGCGGTTGAAGGCTACAATGAGCAGTTCTTC. Its translation: CASTAVEGYNEQFF. This rearrangement joins TRBV6-5 to TRBJ2-1; D is unclear. V lost 7 bases and J lost 3, with 13 bases in between. The CDR3 spans 14 residues. Germline-derived CDR1 and CDR2 are MNHEY and SVGAGI.

J is TRBJ2-7 and V is TRBV18; 7 bases align to TRBD2. Germline-derived CDR1 and CDR2 are KGHSH and LQKENI. V shed 2 bases and J 6 bases; nucleotides not matched to a gene: 10. The length of the CDR3 is 15 residues. CDR3 sequence (DNA): TGTGCCAGCTCACCAGTCGCTAGCGGTCTTGGCGAGCAGTACTTC. Amino acids: CASSPVASGLGEQYF.